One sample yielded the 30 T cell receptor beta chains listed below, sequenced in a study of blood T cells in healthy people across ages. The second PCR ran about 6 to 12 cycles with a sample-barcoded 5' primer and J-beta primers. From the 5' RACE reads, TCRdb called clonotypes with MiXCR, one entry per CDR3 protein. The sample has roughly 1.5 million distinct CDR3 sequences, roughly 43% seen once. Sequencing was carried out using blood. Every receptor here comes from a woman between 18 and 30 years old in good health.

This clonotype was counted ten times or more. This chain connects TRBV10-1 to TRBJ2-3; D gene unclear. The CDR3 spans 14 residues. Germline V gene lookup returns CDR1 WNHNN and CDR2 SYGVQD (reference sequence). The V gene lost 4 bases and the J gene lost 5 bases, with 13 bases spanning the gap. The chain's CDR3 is CASSAPRDEDTQYF. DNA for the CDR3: TGCGCCAGCAGTGCCCCAAGGGATGAAGATACGCAGTATTTT.

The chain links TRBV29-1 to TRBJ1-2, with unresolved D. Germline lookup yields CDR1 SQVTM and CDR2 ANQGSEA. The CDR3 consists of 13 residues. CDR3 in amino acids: CSGARLVDYGYTF. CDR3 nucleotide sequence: TGCAGTGGAGCGCGCCTGGTGGACTATGGCTACACCTTC. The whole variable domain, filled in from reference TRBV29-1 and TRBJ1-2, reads SAVISQKPSRDICQRGTSLTIQCQVDSQVTMMFWYRQQPGQSLTLIATANQGSEATYESGFVIDKFPISRPNLTFSTLTVSNMSPEDSSIYLCSGARLVDYGYTFGSGTRLTVV.

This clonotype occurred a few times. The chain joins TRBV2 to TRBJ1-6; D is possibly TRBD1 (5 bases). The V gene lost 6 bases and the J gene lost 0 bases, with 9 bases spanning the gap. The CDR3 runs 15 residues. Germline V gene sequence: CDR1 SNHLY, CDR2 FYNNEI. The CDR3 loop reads CASRKGSSYNSPLHF. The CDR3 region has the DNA TGTGCCAGCAGGAAGGGGAGCTCCTATAATTCACCCCTCCACTTT.

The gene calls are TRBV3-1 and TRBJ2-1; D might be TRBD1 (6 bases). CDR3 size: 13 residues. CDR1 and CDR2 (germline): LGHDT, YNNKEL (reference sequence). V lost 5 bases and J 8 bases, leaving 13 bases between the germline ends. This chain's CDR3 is CASSKVQGHEQFF. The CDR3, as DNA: TGTGCCAGCAGCAAAGTTCAGGGGCATGAGCAGTTCTTC.

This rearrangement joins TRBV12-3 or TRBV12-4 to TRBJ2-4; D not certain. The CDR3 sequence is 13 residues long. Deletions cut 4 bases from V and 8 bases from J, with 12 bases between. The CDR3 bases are TGTGCCAGCAGTTCCAGACATGAAGACATTCAGTACTTC. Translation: CASSSRHEDIQYF.

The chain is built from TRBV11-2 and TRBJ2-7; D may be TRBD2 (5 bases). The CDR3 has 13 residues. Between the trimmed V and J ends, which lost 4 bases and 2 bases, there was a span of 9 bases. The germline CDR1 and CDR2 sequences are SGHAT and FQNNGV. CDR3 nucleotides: TGTGCCAGCAGCTCTGGGGAGACCTACGAGCAGTACTTC. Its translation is CASSSGETYEQYF.

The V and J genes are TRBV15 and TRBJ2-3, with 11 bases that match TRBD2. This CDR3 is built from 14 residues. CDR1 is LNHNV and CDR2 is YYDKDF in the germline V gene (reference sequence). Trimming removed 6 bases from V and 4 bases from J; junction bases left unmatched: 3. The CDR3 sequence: CATRTSGEADTQYF. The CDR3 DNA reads TGTGCCACCAGGACTAGCGGGGAGGCAGATACGCAGTATTTT.

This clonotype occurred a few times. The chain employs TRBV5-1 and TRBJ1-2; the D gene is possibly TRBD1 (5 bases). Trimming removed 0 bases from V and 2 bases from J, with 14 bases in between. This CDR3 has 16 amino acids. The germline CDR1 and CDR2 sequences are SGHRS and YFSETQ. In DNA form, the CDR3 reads TGCGCCAGCAGCTTGGTGGGGGGTGTCGGAAACTATGGCTACACCTTC. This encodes CASSLVGGVGNYGYTF.

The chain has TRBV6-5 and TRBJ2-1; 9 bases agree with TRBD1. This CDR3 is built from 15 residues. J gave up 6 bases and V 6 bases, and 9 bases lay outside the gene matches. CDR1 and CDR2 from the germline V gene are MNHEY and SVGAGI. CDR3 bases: TGTGCCAGCAGCGAACCGGGACAGGGAAGCAATGAGCAGTTCTTC. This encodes CASSEPGQGSNEQFF.

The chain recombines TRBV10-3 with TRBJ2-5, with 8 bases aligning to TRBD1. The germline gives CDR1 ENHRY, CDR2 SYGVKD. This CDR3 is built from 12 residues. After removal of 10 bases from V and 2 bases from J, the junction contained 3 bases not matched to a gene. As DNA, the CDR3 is TGTGCCACCAGACAGGGGCAAGAGACCCAGTACTTC. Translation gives CATRQGQETQYF.

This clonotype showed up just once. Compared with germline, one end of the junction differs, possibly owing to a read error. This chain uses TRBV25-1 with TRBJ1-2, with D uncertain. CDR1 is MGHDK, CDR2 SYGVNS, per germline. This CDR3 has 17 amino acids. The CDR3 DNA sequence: TGTGCCAGCCTCCCCCCAGCGCCCCCGCGGTCTGACTATGGCCACACCTTC. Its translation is CASLPPAPPRSDYGHTF.

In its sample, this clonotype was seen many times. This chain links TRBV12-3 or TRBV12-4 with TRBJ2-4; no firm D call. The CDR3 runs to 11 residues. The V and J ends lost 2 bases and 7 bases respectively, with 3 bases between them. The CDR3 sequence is CASSLNNIQYF. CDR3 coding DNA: TGTGCCAGCAGTTTAAACAACATTCAGTACTTC.

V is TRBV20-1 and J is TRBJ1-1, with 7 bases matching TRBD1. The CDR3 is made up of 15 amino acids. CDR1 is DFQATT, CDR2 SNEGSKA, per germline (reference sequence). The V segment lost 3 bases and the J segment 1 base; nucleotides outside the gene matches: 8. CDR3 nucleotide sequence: TGCAGTGCTAGTGAGGAGGGGGCCGCGAACACTGAAGCTTTCTTT. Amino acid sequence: CSASEEGAANTEAFF.

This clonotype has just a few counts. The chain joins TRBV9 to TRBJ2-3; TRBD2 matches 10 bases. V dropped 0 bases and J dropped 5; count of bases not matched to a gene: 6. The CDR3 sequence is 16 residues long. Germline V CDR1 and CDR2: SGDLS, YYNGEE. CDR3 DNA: TGTGCCAGCAGCGTAGGGACTAGCGGAGCGGGAGATACGCAGTATTTT. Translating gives CASSVGTSGAGDTQYF.

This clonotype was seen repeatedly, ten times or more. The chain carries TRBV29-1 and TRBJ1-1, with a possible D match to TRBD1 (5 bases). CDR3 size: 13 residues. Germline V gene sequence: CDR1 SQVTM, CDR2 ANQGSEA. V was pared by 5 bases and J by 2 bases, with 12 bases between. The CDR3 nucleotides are TGCAGCGTTTCCGGGACTGAAAACACTGAAGCTTTCTTT. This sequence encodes CSVSGTENTEAFF.

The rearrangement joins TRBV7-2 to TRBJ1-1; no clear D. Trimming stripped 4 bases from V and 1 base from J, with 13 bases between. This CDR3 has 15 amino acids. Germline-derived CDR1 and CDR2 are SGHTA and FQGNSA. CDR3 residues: CASSSSPTGNTEAFF. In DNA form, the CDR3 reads TGTGCCAGCAGCTCATCTCCCACGGGGAACACTGAAGCTTTCTTT. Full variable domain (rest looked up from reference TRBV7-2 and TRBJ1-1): GAGVSQSPSNKVTEKGKDVELRCDPISGHTALYWYRQSLGQGLEFLIYFQGNSAPDKSGLPSDRFSAERTGGSVSTLTIQRTQQEDSAVYLCASSSSPTGNTEAFFGQGTRLTVV.

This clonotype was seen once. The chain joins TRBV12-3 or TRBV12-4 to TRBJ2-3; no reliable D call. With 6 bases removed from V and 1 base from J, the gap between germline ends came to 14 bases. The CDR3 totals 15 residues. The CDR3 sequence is CASSKTGLGTDTQYF. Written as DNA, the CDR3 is TGTGCCAGCAGCAAGACTGGGCTTGGCACAGATACGCAGTATTTT.

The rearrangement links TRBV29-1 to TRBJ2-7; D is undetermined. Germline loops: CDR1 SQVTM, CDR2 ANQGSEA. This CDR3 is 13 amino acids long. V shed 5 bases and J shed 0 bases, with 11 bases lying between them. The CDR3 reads CSVRPGLSYEQYF. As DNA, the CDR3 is TGCAGCGTTAGGCCAGGCCTCTCCTACGAGCAGTACTTC.

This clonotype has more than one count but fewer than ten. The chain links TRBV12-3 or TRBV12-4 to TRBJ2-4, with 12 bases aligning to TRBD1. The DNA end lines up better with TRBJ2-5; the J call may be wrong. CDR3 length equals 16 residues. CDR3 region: CASSAPGQGARETQYF. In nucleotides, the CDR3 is TGTGCCAGCAGTGCTCCGGGACAGGGGGCTAGGGAGACCCAGTACTTC.

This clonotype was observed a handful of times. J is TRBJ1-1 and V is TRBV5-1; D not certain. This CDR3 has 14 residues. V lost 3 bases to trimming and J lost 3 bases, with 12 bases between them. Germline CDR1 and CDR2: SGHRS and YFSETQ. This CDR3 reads CASSSEGGYTEAFF. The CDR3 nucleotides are TGCGCCAGCAGCTCAGAGGGCGGGTACACTGAAGCTTTCTTT.

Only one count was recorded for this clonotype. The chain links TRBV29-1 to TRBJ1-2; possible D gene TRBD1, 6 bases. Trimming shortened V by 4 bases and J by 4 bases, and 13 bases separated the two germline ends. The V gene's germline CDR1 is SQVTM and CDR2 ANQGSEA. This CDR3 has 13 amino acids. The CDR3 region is CSVAPPRGYGYTF. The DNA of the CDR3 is TGCAGCGTTGCGCCCCCCAGGGGCTATGGCTACACCTTC.

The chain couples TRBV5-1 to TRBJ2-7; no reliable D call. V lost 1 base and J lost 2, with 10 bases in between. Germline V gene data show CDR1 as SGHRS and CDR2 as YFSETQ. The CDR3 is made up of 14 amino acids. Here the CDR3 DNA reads TGCGCCAGCAGCTTGATGAGCTCCACCTACGAGCAGTACTTC. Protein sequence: CASSLMSSTYEQYF.

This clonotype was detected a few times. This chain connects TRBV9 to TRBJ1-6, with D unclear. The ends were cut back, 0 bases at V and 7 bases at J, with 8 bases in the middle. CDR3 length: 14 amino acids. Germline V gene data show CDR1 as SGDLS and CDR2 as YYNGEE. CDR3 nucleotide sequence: TGTGCCAGCAGCGTAGCAGTTGGAAATTCACCCCTCCACTTT. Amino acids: CASSVAVGNSPLHF.

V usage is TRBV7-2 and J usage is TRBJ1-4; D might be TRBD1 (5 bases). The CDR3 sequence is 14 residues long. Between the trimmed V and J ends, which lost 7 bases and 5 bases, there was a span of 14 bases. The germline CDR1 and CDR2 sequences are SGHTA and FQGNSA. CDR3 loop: CASTPDSKNEKLFF. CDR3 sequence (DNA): TGTGCCAGCACCCCCGACAGCAAAAATGAAAAACTGTTTTTT.

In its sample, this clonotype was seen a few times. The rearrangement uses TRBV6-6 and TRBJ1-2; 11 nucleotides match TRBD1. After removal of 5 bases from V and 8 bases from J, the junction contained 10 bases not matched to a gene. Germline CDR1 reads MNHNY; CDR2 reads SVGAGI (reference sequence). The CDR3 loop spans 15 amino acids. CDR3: CASSNFGQGARGYTF. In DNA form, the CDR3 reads TGTGCCAGCAGTAACTTTGGACAGGGGGCGCGGGGCTACACCTTC.

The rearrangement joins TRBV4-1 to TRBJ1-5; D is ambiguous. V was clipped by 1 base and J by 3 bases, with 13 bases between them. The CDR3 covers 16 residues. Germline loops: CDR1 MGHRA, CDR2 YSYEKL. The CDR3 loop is CASSQGLGQPNQPQHF. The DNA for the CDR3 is TGCGCCAGCAGCCAAGGATTGGGCCAGCCCAATCAGCCCCAGCATTTT.

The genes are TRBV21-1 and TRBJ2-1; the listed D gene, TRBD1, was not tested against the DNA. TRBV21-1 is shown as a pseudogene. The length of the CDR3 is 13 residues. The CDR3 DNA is TGTGCCAGCGGACAGGCGAGATACAATGAGCAGTTCTTC. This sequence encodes CASGQARYNEQFF.

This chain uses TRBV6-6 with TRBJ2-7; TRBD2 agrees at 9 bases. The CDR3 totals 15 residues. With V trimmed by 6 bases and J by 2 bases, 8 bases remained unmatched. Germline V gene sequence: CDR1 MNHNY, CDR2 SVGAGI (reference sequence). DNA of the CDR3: TGTGCCAGCAGAACCTCCGGGACTAGCACCTACGAGCAGTACTTC. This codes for CASRTSGTSTYEQYF.

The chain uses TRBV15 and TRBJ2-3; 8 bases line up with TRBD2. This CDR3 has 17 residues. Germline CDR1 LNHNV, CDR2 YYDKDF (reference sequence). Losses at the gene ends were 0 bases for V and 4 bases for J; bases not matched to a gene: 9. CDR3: CATSRDGAGAPADTQYF. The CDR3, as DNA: TGTGCCACCAGCAGAGACGGAGCGGGAGCCCCCGCAGATACGCAGTATTTT.

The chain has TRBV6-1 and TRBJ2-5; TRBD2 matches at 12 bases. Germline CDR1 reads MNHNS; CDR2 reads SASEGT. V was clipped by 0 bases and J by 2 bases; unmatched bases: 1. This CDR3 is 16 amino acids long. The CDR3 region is CASSEATSGGQETQYF. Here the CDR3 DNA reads TGTGCCAGCAGTGAAGCTACTAGCGGGGGGCAAGAGACCCAGTACTTC.